This T cell receptor (beta chain) was identified during a study of patients and donors after allogeneic stem cell transplantation. Germline lookup yields CDR1 WSHSY and CDR2 SAAADI. Trimming pared 0 bases from V and 2 bases from J, leaving 14 bases between. This CDR3 has 16 residues. TCRdb fed the RT-PCR reads into MiXCR, producing one record per CDR3 protein. The table includes 30,000 to 35,000 distinct CDR3 sequences, approximately 7% detected once. The material sequenced was blood, either unsorted or a sorted T cell fraction (not recorded which). This chain links TRBV10-2 with TRBJ2-7; D might be TRBD2 (6 bases). The TCR was taken from a human donor who was either an allogeneic HSCT recipient or a stem cell or donor lymphocyte infusion donor (not recorded which). It is not recorded whose cells these are; they may come from a transplant donor. CDR3 sequence reads: CASSESRSGSPYEQYF. The CDR3 nucleotides read TGCGCCAGCAGTGAGTCGAGATCCGGGAGTCCCTACGAGCAGTACTTC.